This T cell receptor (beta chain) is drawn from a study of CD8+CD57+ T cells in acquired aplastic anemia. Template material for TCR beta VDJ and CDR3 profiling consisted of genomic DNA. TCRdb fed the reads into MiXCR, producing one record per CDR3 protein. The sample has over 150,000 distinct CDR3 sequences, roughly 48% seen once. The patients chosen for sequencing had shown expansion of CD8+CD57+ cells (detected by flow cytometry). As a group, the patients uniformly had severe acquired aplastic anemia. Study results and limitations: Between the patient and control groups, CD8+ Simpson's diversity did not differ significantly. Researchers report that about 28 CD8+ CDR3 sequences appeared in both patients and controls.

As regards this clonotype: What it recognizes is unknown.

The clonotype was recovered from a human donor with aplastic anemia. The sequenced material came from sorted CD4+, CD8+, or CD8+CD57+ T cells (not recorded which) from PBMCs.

DNA for the CDR3: TGCAGCGTTTGGGCTAGCGGGAGGTACGAGCAGTACTTC. It translates to CSVWASGRYEQYF. The chain couples TRBV29-1 to TRBJ2-7; TRBD2 matches at 11 bases. In germline, CDR1 is SQVTM, CDR2 ANQGSEA. This CDR3 has 13 residues. The V and J ends lost 5 bases and 4 bases, in that order; junction bases with no gene match: 4.